This T cell receptor (beta chain) was retrieved from a study of Ad26.COV2.S vaccination and SARS-CoV-2 variants. Assay used: immunoSEQ multiplex PCR; TCRdb lists only in-frame clones, some missing. Found here are around 300,000 clones, around 89% of them singletons; the top ten hold under 6%. V lost 4 bases to trimming and J lost 0 bases; unmatched junction nucleotides: 10. The CDR3 loop spans 17 amino acids. CDR1 is SGHTS and CDR2 is YDEGEE in the germline V gene. Noted treatment: about 20 received Ad26.COV2.S at low or high dose, single or two shots; 5 received placebo; per-sample allocation not given. Following the first vaccine or placebo injection, samples were taken on day 63. Aged 18-55 years, donor was enrolled in Boston in the early 2020s.

The V gene is TRBV5-8, the J gene TRBJ2-3, with TRBD2 identical over 8 bases. This sample comprised peripheral blood, obtained in a trial of Ad26.COV2.S vaccine versus placebo. The receptor comes from a person between 18 and 59 years old who received the Ad26.COV2.S COVID-19 vaccine or a placebo. As DNA, the CDR3 is TGTGCCAGCAGCCGGACTAGCAGTTTTTCTAGCACAGATACGCAGTATTTT. Translating it yields CASSRTSSFSSTDTQYF.